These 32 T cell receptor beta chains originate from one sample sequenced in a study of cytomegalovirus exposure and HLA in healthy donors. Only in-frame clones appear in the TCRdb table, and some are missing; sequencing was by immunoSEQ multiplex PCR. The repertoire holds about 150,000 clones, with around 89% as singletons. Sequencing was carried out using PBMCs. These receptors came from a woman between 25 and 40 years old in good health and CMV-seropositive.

The CDR3 nucleotides are TGTGCCACCGGGGGGTACGAGCAGTACTTC. Encoded protein: CATGGYEQYF. This rearrangement joins TRBV2 to TRBJ2-5, with 7 bases identical to TRBD2. The end of the DNA fits TRBJ2-7 better, so the J call may be wrong. The CDR3 is 10 amino acids. Germline CDR1 SNHLY, CDR2 FYNNEI.

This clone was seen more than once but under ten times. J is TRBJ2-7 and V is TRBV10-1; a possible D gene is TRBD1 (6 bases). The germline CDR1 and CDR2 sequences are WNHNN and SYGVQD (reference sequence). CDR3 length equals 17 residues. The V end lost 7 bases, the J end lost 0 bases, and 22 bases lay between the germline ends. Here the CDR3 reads CASTPGFSDRYSYEQYF. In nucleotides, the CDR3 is TGCGCCAGCACTCCCGGATTCAGCGACAGGTACTCCTACGAGCAGTACTTC.

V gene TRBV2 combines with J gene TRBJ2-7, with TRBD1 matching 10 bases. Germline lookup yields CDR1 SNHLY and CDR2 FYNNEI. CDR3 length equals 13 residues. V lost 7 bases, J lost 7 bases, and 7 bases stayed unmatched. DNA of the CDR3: TGTGCCAGCACAGCCGACAGGGGGCTTGAGCAGTACTTC. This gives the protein CASTADRGLEQYF. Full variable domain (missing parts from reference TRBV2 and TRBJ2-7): EPEVTQTPSHQVTQMGQEVILRCVPISNHLYFYWYRQILGQKVEFLVSFYNNEISEKSEIFDDQFSVERPDGSNFTLKIRSTKLEDSAMYFCASTADRGLEQYFGPGTRLTVT.

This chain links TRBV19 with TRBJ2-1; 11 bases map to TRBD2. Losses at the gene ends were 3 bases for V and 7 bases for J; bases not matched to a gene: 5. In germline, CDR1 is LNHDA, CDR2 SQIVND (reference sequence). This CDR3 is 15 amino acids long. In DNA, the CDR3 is TGTGCCAGTAGTATCCTAGCGGGAGGTCTGAATGAGCAGTTCTTC. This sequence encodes CASSILAGGLNEQFF. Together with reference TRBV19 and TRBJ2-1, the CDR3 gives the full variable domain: DGGITQSPKYLFRKEGQNVTLSCEQNLNHDAMYWYRQDPGQGLRLIYYSQIVNDFQKGDIAEGYSVSREKKESFPLTVTSAQKNPTAFYLCASSILAGGLNEQFFGPGTRLTVL.

The CDR3 here is CATLDSPAGELFF. The CDR3 DNA reads TGTGCCACATTGGACTCCCCGGCCGGGGAGCTGTTTTTT. The chain employs TRBV27 and TRBJ2-2, with D tentatively TRBD2 (5 bases). Per germline, CDR1 MNHEY and CDR2 SMNVEV (reference sequence). This CDR3 spans 13 amino acids. V lost 10 bases, J lost 6 bases, and 15 bases lay in between.

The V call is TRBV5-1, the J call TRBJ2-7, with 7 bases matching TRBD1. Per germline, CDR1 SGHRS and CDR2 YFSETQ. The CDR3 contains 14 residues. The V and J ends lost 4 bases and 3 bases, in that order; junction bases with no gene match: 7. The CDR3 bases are TGCGCCAGCAGCCCTACAGGGGTGAGCTACGAGCAGTACTTC. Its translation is CASSPTGVSYEQYF.

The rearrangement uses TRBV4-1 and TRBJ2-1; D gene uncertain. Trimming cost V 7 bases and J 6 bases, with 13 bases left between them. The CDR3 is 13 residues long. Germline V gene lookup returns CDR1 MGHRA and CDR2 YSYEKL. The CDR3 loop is CASTSLHGNEQFF. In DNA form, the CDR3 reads TGCGCCAGCACCTCACTTCATGGCAATGAGCAGTTCTTC.

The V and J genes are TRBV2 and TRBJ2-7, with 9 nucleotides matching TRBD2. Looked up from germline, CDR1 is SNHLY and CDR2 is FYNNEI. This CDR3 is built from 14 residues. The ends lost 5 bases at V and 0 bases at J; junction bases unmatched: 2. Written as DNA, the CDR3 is TGTGCCAGCAGTTCTAGCGGGGCCTCCTACGAGCAGTACTTC. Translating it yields CASSSSGASYEQYF.

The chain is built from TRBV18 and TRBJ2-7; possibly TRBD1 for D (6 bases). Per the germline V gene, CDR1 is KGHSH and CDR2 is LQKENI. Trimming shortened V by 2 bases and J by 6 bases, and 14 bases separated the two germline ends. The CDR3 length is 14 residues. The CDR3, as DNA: TGTGCCAGCTCACCATCCAACAGGGTGGCCGAGCAGTACTTC. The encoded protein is CASSPSNRVAEQYF.

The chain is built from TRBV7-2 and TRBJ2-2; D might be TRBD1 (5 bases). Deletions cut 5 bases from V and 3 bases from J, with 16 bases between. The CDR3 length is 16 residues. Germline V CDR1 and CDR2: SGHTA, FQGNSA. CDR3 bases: TGTGCCAGCAGCCTAGACCAGGGAAGGGACACCGGGGAGCTGTTTTTT. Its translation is CASSLDQGRDTGELFF.

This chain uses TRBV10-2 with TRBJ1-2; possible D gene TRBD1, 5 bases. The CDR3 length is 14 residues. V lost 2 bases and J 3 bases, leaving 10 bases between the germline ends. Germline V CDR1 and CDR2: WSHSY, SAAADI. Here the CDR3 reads CASSETDIHYGYTF. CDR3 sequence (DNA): TGCGCCAGCAGTGAGACGGACATCCACTATGGCTACACCTTC.

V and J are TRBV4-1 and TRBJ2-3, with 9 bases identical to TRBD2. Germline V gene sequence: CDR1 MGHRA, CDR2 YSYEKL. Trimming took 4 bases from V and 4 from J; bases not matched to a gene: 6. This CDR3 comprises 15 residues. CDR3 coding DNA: TGCGCCAGCAGCCTCGCGGGGGGGACCCCAGATACGCAGTATTTT. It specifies CASSLAGGTPDTQYF.

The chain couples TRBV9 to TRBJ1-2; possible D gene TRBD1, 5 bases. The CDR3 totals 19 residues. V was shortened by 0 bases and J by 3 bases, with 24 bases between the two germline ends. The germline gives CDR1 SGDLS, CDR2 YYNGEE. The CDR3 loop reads CASSVGTPRPGLKDYGYTF. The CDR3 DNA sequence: TGTGCCAGCAGCGTAGGAACCCCTAGGCCGGGACTGAAGGACTATGGCTACACCTTC.

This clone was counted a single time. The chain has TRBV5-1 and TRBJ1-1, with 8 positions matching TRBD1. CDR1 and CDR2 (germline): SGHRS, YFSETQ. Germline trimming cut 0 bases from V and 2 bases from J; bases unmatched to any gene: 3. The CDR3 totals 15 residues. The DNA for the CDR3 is TGCGCCAGCAGCTTGGGCAGGGGGCGTAACACTGAAGCTTTCTTT. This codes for CASSLGRGRNTEAFF.

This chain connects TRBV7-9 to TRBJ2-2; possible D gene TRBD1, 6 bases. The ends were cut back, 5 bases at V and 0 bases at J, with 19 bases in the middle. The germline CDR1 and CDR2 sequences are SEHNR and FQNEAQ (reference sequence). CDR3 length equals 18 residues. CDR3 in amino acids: CASSPLRGKGSNTGELFF. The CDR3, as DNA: TGTGCCAGCAGCCCCCTGAGGGGGAAGGGGTCGAACACCGGGGAGCTGTTTTTT. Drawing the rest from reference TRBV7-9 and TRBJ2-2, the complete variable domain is DTGVSQNPRHKITKRGQNVTFRCDPISEHNRLYWYRQTLGQGPEFLTYFQNEAQLEKSRLLSDRFSAERPKGSFSTLEIQRTEQGDSAMYLCASSPLRGKGSNTGELFFGEGSRLTVL.

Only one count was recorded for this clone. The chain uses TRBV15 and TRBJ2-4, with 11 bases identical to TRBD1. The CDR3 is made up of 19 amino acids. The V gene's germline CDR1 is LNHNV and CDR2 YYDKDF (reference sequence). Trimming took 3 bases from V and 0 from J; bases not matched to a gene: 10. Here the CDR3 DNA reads TGTGCCACCAGCAGCTGGACAGGGGGCCGGATTCTAGCCAAAAACATTCAGTACTTC. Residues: CATSSWTGGRILAKNIQYF.

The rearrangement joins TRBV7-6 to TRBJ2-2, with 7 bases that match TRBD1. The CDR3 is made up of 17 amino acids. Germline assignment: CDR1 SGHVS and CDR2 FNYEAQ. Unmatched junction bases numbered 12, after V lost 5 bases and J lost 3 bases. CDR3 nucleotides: TGTGCCAGCAGCCCAAACCGACAGGGCTGGGACACCGGGGAGCTGTTTTTT. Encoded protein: CASSPNRQGWDTGELFF.

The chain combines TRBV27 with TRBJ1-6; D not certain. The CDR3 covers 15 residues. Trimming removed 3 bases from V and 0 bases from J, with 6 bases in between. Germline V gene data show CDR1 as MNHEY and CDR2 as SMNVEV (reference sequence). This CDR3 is CASSFGSSYNSPLHF. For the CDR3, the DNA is TGTGCCAGCAGTTTTGGCAGCTCCTATAATTCACCCCTCCACTTT.

CDR3 coding DNA: TGCGCCAGCAGCTTGGCCGGGGGCGGGAGTTTGGGAGATACGCAGTATTTT. Translation gives CASSLAGGGSLGDTQYF. The chain joins TRBV5-1 to TRBJ2-3; weak D call: TRBD2 (7 bases). Deletions cut 0 bases from V and 5 bases from J, with 19 bases between. The CDR3 covers 17 residues. Germline values: CDR1 SGHRS, CDR2 YFSETQ.

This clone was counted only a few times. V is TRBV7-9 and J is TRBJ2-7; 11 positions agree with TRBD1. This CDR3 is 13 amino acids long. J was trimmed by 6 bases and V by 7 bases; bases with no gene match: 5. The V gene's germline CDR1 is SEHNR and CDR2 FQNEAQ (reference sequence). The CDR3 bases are TGTGCCAGCATACAGGACAGGGGGCGCGAGCAGTACTTC. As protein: CASIQDRGREQYF.

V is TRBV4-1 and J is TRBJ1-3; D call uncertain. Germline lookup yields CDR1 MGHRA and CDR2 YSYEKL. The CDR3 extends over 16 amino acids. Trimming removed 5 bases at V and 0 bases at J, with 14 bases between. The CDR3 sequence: CASSIREVISGNTIYF. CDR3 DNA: TGCGCCAGCAGCATCCGGGAGGTGATCTCTGGAAACACCATATATTTT.

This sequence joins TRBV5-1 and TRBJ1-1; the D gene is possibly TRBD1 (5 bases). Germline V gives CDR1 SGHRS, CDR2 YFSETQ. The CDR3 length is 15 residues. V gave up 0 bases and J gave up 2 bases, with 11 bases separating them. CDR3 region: CASSLVGHLNTEAFF. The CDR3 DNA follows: TGCGCCAGCAGCTTGGTTGGACACTTAAACACTGAAGCTTTCTTT.

As DNA, the CDR3 is TGCGCCAGCAGCTTGGACCCAGGACTAGCGGGAGAGGGCTACGAGCAGTACTTC. As protein: CASSLDPGLAGEGYEQYF. V usage is TRBV5-1 and J usage is TRBJ2-7; the match to TRBD2 covers 13 bases. This CDR3 spans 18 amino acids. V was clipped by 0 bases and J by 3 bases; unmatched bases: 9. Germline V CDR1 and CDR2: SGHRS, YFSETQ. Full variable domain (outside the CDR3, taken from reference TRBV5-1 and TRBJ2-7): KAGVTQTPRYLIKTRGQQVTLSCSPISGHRSVSWYQQTPGQGLQFLFEYFSETQRNKGNFPGRFSGRQFSNSRSEMNVSTLELGDSALYLCASSLDPGLAGEGYEQYFGPGTRLTVT.

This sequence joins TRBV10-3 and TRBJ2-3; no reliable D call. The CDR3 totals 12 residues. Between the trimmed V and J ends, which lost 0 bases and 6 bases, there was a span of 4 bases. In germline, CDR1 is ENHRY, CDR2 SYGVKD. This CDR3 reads CAISESTDTQYF. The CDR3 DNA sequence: TGTGCCATCAGTGAGTCGACTGATACGCAGTATTTT.

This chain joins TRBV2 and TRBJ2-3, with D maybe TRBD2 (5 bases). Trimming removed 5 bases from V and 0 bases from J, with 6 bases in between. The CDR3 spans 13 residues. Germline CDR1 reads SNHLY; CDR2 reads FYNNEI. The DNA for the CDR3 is TGTGCCAGCAGTAGGGAGAGCACAGATACGCAGTATTTT. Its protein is CASSRESTDTQYF.

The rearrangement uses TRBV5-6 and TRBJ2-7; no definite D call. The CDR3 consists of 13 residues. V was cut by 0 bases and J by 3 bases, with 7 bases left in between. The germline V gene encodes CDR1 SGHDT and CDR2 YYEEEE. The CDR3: CASSLGVNYEQYF. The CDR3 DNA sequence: TGTGCCAGCAGCTTGGGAGTGAACTACGAGCAGTACTTC.

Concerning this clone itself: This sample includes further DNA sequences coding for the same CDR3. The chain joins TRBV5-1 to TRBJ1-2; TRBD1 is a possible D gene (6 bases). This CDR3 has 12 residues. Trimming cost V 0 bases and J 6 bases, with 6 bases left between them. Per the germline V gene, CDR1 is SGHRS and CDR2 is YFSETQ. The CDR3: CASSLAGDGYTF. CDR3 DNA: TGCGCCAGCAGCTTGGCAGGGGATGGCTACACCTTC.

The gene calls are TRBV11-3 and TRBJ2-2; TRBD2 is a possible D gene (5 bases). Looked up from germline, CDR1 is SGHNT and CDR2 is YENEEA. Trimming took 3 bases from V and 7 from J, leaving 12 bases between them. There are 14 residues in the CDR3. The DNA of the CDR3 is TGTGCCAGCAGCTTCGGGAATAAGAACGGGGAGCTGTTTTTT. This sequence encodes CASSFGNKNGELFF. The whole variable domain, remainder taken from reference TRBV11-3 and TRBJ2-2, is EAGVVQSPRYKIIEKKQPVAFWCNPISGHNTLYWYLQNLGQGPELLIRYENEEAVDDSQLPKDRFSAERLKGVDSTLKIQPAELGDSAVYLCASSFGNKNGELFFGEGSRLTVL.

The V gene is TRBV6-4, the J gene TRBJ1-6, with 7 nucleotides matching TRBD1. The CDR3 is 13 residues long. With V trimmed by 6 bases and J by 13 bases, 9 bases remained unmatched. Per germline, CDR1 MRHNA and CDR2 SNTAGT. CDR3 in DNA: TGTGCCAGCAGGAGGGACAGCGGTTCCCCCCTCCACTTT. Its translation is CASRRDSGSPLHF.

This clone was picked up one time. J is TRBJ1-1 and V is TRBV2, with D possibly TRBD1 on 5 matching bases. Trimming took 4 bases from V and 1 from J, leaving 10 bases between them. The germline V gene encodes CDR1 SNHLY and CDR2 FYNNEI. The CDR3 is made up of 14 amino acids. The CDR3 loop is CASSVDIRNTEAFF. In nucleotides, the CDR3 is TGTGCCAGCAGTGTGGACATCCGGAACACTGAAGCTTTCTTT.

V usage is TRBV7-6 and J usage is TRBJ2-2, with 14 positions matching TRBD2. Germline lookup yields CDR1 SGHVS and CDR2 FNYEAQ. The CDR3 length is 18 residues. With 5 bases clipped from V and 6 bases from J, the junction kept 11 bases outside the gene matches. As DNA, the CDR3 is TGTGCCAGCAGCCGGACTAGCGGGAGGTCGTTAGTCGCCGGGGAGCTGTTTTTT. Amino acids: CASSRTSGRSLVAGELFF.

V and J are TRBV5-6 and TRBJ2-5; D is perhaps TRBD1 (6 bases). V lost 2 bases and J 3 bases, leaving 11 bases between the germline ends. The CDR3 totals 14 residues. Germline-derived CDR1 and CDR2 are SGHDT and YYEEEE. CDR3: CASSFRGGEETQYF. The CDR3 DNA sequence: TGTGCCAGCAGCTTCAGGGGTGGGGAAGAGACCCAGTACTTC.